Below, 28 T cell receptor beta chains from the same sample are listed, as sequenced in a study of T cells after yellow fever vaccination. TCRdb independently ran MiXCR on the 5' RACE reads; one entry per CDR3 protein. The sample shows around 320,000 distinct CDR3 sequences, approximately 8% of them seen only once. Source: CD4+ T cells sorted from PBMCs, taken 5 days after the yellow fever booster vaccination. Receptors were obtained from a man aged 18 to 35 who received the YFV17D yellow fever vaccine.

This clonotype was counted many times. The rearrangement joins TRBV24-1 to TRBJ2-3; a possible D gene is TRBD1 (6 bases). CDR1 and CDR2 (germline): KGHDR, SFDVKD. The CDR3 covers 14 residues. V lost 4 bases, J lost 2 bases, and 9 bases lay in between. The CDR3 region is CATSDRQATDTQYF. CDR3 nucleotides: TGTGCCACCAGTGACCGACAGGCCACAGATACGCAGTATTTT.

The chain carries TRBV24-1 and TRBJ2-2; no clear D gene. The CDR3 totals 15 residues. V was trimmed by 1 base and J by 4 bases, leaving 9 bases between them. Germline V lookup: CDR1 KGHDR, CDR2 SFDVKD. CDR3 protein: CATSDFRASTGELFF. The CDR3 DNA is TGTGCCACCAGTGATTTCCGGGCCTCCACCGGGGAGCTGTTTTTT.

There are a few counts of this clonotype. The gene calls are TRBV7-9 and TRBJ1-4; possible D gene TRBD1, 5 bases. Deletions cut 3 bases from V and 8 bases from J, with 13 bases between. The CDR3 runs to 14 residues. Germline loops: CDR1 SEHNR, CDR2 FQNEAQ (reference sequence). The CDR3 is CASSLRQGSEKLFF. The CDR3 DNA follows: TGTGCCAGCAGCTTGAGGCAGGGAAGCGAAAAACTGTTTTTT.

V is TRBV4-3 and J is TRBJ2-1; 10 positions match TRBD2. V shed 4 bases and J 1 base; nucleotides not matched to a gene: 4. The CDR3 runs to 16 residues. CDR1 and CDR2 (germline): LGHNA, YSLEER. The CDR3 DNA reads TGCGCCAGCAGCCGGGAGCGGGGGGGTTCCTACAATGAGCAGTTCTTC. Its protein product is CASSRERGGSYNEQFF.

This clonotype was seen ten or more times. This chain uses TRBV7-2 with TRBJ1-1, with D hard to call. The CDR3 runs 13 residues. From germline, CDR1 is SGHTA and CDR2 FQGNSA. V lost 1 base, J lost 0 bases, and 3 bases lay in between. CDR3 loop: CASSLVLNTEAFF. CDR3 coding DNA: TGTGCCAGCAGCTTAGTCCTGAACACTGAAGCTTTCTTT.

V and J are TRBV15 and TRBJ1-5; D unclear. The CDR3 totals 14 residues. With 0 bases removed from V and 7 bases from J, the gap between germline ends came to 10 bases. Germline CDR1 LNHNV, CDR2 YYDKDF (reference sequence). The CDR3 DNA follows: TGTGCCACCAGCAGAGATATAGGGCAGCAGCCCCAGCATTTT. As protein: CATSRDIGQQPQHF.

CDR3 in amino acids: CASSWRPGTGGGTEAFF. CDR3 bases: TGTGCCAGCAGTTGGCGTCCCGGGACAGGGGGCGGCACTGAAGCTTTCTTT. The chain is built from TRBV6-2 or TRBV6-3 and TRBJ1-1; TRBD1 agrees at 12 bases. V was pared by 4 bases and J by 4 bases, with 10 bases of the junction left unmatched. The V gene's germline CDR1 is MNHEY and CDR2 SVGEGT. The CDR3 runs to 17 residues.

V is TRBV7-3 and J is TRBJ1-6; D gene ambiguous. The germline gives CDR1 SGHTA, CDR2 FQGTGA. Trimming shortened V by 1 base and J by 6 bases, and 7 bases separated the two germline ends. The CDR3 consists of 14 residues. CDR3 loop: CASSLRGTNSPLHF. CDR3 in DNA: TGTGCCAGCAGCTTAAGGGGAACTAATTCACCCCTCCACTTT.

This clonotype was observed a few times. This sequence may be a read error, since a much larger clone differs from it by one base. V usage is TRBV14 and J usage is TRBJ1-2; D might be TRBD1 (5 bases). The CDR3 is 13 residues long. The V end lost 4 bases, the J end lost 1 base, and 7 bases lay between the germline ends. Germline lookup yields CDR1 SGHDN and CDR2 FVKESK. Here the CDR3 reads CASSPGLNYGYTF. The CDR3 nucleotides are TGTGCCAGCAGCCCGGGACTTAACTATGGCTACACCTTC.

V is TRBV3-1 and J is TRBJ2-7, with D hard to call. The ends were cut back, 1 base at V and 2 bases at J, with 9 bases in the middle. This CDR3 has 14 residues. CDR1 is LGHDT and CDR2 is YNNKEL in the germline V gene (reference sequence). The CDR3 sequence is CASSQGLGPYEQYV. The CDR3, as DNA: TGTGCCAGCAGCCAAGGGCTAGGGCCCTACGAGCAGTACGTC.

This clonotype was seen at least ten times. This chain joins TRBV12-3 or TRBV12-4 and TRBJ2-2; D unclear. Trimming pared 3 bases from V and 3 bases from J, leaving 8 bases between. The CDR3 extends over 14 amino acids. The CDR3 nucleotides are TGTGCCAGCAGTTTTTCTGAATACACCGGGGAGCTGTTTTTT. This sequence encodes CASSFSEYTGELFF.

This clonotype has a count of ten or more. Here the CDR3 DNA reads TGTGCCATCGGGACAGGGGTAGAGACCCAGTACTTC. It is translated as CAIGTGVETQYF. The chain is built from TRBV10-3 and TRBJ2-5, with 10 positions matching TRBD1. Germline V CDR1 and CDR2: ENHRY, SYGVKD. V lost 8 bases and J lost 4; bases outside the gene matches: 1. There are 12 residues in the CDR3.

A note on this clonotype: Mismatch with germline at one junction end may stem from a read error. The chain links TRBV27 to TRBJ1-5, with TRBD1 matching over 10 bases. The germline CDR1 and CDR2 sequences are MNHEY and SMNVEV (reference sequence). The CDR3 sequence is 12 residues long. The CDR3 region is CASSFDRGRLYF. DNA of the CDR3: TGTGCCAGCAGTTTTGACAGGGGGCGGTTGTATTTT.

This clonotype has only a few counts. This chain links TRBV7-2 with TRBJ2-5; D is unclear. Between the trimmed V and J ends, which lost 5 bases and 0 bases, there was a span of 10 bases. Germline V gene sequence: CDR1 SGHTA, CDR2 FQGNSA. CDR3 length equals 14 residues. CDR3: CASSIVVDQETQYF. The DNA of the CDR3 is TGTGCCAGCAGCATAGTGGTGGACCAAGAGACCCAGTACTTC.

This chain joins TRBV6-2 or TRBV6-3 and TRBJ1-1; D possibly corresponds to TRBD1 (6 bases). This CDR3 has 15 residues. V lost 5 bases and J 3 bases, leaving 16 bases between the germline ends. Germline CDR1 is MNHEY and CDR2 is SVGEGT. The CDR3, as DNA: TGTGCCAGCAGTCAACAGGGTCCGAGGTACACTGAAGCTTTCTTT. Translation gives CASSQQGPRYTEAFF.

This clonotype was found a few times. V and J are TRBV6-5 and TRBJ1-2; 7 bases agree with TRBD1. The CDR3 is made up of 13 amino acids. J lost 3 bases, V lost 10 bases, and 8 bases had no gene match. Germline CDR1 is MNHEY and CDR2 is SVGAGI. In DNA, the CDR3 is TGTGCCACCAGCGACAGGGACTACTATGGCTACACCTTC. Translating gives CATSDRDYYGYTF.

This clonotype has more than one count but fewer than ten. The chain couples TRBV7-3 to TRBJ2-3, with TRBD2 matching 9 bases. V was clipped by 5 bases and J by 2 bases; unmatched bases: 8. The V gene's germline CDR1 is SGHTA and CDR2 FQGTGA. There are 16 residues in the CDR3. The CDR3 nucleotides are TGTGCCAGCAGCCCCGGGGTAGCGGGGGTCACAGATACGCAGTATTTT. It encodes CASSPGVAGVTDTQYF.

This clonotype was seen at least ten times. The rearrangement links TRBV4-1 to TRBJ1-2; D unclear. Per germline, CDR1 MGHRA and CDR2 YSYEKL. The length of the CDR3 is 12 residues. The ends were cut back, 3 bases at V and 7 bases at J, with 9 bases in the middle. The CDR3 here is CASSQIGFGYTF. Here the CDR3 DNA reads TGCGCCAGCAGCCAGATTGGTTTTGGCTACACCTTC.

The V gene is TRBV5-1, the J gene TRBJ1-1; 10 bases align to TRBD1. The CDR3 sequence is 15 residues long. Germline trimming cut 4 bases from V and 1 base from J; bases unmatched to any gene: 4. Germline V CDR1 and CDR2: SGHRS, YFSETQ. The CDR3 DNA reads as TGCGCCAGCAGCCCCGGGACAGGGGCGAACACTGAAGCTTTCTTT. This codes for CASSPGTGANTEAFF. Complete variable domain (other parts from reference TRBV5-1 and TRBJ1-1): KAGVTQTPRYLIKTRGQQVTLSCSPISGHRSVSWYQQTPGQGLQFLFEYFSETQRNKGNFPGRFSGRQFSNSRSEMNVSTLELGDSALYLCASSPGTGANTEAFFGQGTRLTVV.

This clonotype was observed at least ten times. The CDR3 sequence: CASRGPRVSSYYGYTF. CDR3 nucleotides: TGTGCCAGCCGCGGGCCGAGAGTGAGCAGTTACTATGGCTACACCTTC. This chain connects TRBV11-2 to TRBJ1-2; D is ambiguous. The germline V gene encodes CDR1 SGHAT and CDR2 FQNNGV. The ends were cut back, 8 bases at V and 3 bases at J, with 22 bases in the middle. This CDR3 comprises 16 residues.

Turning to this clonotype: A clone one base away is much larger, so this may be a read error. The chain employs TRBV29-1 and TRBJ1-2; 9 positions agree with TRBD1. CDR1 and CDR2 from the germline V gene are SQVTM and ANQGSEA. The J segment lost 3 bases and the V segment lost 7 bases, leaving 6 bases of the junction unmatched. This CDR3 is built from 13 residues. CDR3: CSAGTGTYYGYTF. In DNA form, the CDR3 reads TGCAGCGCCGGGACAGGGACTTACTATGGCTACACCTTC.

This clonotype was seen only a few times. The V and J genes are TRBV5-1 and TRBJ2-3; 10 positions agree with TRBD1. Germline-derived CDR1 and CDR2 are SGHRS and YFSETQ. The CDR3 contains 16 residues. J gave up 1 base and V 4 bases, and 6 bases lay outside the gene matches. The chain's CDR3 is CASSLGTGDGTDTQYF. For the CDR3, the DNA is TGCGCCAGCAGCCTCGGGACAGGGGACGGCACAGATACGCAGTATTTT.

The gene calls are TRBV6-5 and TRBJ1-2; 7 positions match TRBD1. This CDR3 is built from 13 residues. V was clipped by 8 bases and J by 0 bases; unmatched bases: 3. Germline assignment: CDR1 MNHEY and CDR2 SVGAGI. DNA of the CDR3: TGTGCCAGCCGCAGGGGGACTAACTATGGCTACACCTTC. It encodes CASRRGTNYGYTF.

CDR3 nucleotide sequence: TGTGCCAGCACCTCGGTGGCGGTCAATGAGCAGTTCTTC. This sequence encodes CASTSVAVNEQFF. The V call is TRBV2, the J call TRBJ2-1, with D uncertain. The germline CDR1 and CDR2 sequences are SNHLY and FYNNEI. Trimming shortened V by 7 bases and J by 6 bases, and 13 bases separated the two germline ends. The CDR3 loop spans 13 amino acids.

This clonotype was found a few times. The chain links TRBV19 to TRBJ2-7, with 7 bases identical to TRBD1. CDR3 length: 14 amino acids. Germline CDR1 is LNHDA and CDR2 is SQIVND (reference sequence). V was clipped by 2 bases and J by 3 bases; unmatched bases: 4. The CDR3: CASSISDRDYEQYF. The CDR3 nucleotides read TGTGCCAGTAGTATAAGTGACAGGGACTACGAGCAGTACTTC.

This clonotype was observed a few times. This rearrangement joins TRBV7-2 to TRBJ2-7; possibly TRBD1 for D (7 bases). CDR1 is SGHTA and CDR2 is FQGNSA in the germline V gene. The CDR3 covers 15 residues. The V end lost 7 bases, the J end lost 2 bases, and 18 bases lay between the germline ends. The CDR3 spells CASNRRGQGAYEQYF. CDR3 nucleotide sequence: TGTGCCAGCAACAGGAGGGGGCAGGGGGCCTACGAGCAGTACTTC.

The V gene is TRBV12-3 or TRBV12-4, the J gene TRBJ2-7; TRBD1 aligns across 7 bases. V lost 6 bases and J lost 3; bases outside the gene matches: 5. The length of the CDR3 is 13 residues. DNA for the CDR3: TGTGCCAGCAGGTTGACAGGGAGCTACGAGCAGTACTTC. It specifies CASRLTGSYEQYF.

The rearrangement links TRBV7-2 to TRBJ2-5; D unresolved. The CDR3 is made up of 14 amino acids. Germline V CDR1 and CDR2: SGHTA, FQGNSA. Trimming took off 3 bases at V and 5 bases at J, with 13 bases between the two ends. In nucleotides, the CDR3 is TGTGCCAGCAGCTTGACCTTGTTGAGTGAGACCCAGTACTTC. This gives the protein CASSLTLLSETQYF.